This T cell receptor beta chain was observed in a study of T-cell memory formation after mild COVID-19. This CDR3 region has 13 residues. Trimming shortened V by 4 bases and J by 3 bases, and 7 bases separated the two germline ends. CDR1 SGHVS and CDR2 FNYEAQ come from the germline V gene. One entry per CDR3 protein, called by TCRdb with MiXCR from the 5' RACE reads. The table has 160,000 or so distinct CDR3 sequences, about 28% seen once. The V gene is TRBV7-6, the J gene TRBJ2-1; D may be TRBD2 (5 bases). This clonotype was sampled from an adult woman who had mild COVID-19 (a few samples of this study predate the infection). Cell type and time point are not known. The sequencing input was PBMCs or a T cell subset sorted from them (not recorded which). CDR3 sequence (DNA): TGTGCCAGCAGCTCCGGACTCTACAATGAGCAGTTCTTC. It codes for CASSSGLYNEQFF.